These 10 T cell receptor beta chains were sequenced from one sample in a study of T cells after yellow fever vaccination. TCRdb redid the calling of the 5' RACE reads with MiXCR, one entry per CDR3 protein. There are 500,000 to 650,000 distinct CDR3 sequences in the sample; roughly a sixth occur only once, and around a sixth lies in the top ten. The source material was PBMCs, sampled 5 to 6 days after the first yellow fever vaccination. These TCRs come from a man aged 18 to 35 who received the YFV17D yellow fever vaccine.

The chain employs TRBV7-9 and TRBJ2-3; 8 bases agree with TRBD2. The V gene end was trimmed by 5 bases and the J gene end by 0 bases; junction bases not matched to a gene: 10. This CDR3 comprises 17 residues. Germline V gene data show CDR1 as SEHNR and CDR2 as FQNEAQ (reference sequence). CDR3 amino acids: CASSPRTSGWSTDTQYF. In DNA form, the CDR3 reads TGTGCCAGCAGCCCCCGAACTAGCGGCTGGAGCACAGATACGCAGTATTTT.

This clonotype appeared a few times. The CDR3 loop is CASSTTGGGYTF. The CDR3 nucleotides read TGTGCCAGCAGCACGACAGGGGGAGGCTACACCTTC. V gene TRBV12-3 or TRBV12-4 combines with J gene TRBJ1-2; TRBD1 matches at 9 bases. Unmatched junction bases numbered 4, after V lost 6 bases and J lost 8 bases. This CDR3 has 12 amino acids.

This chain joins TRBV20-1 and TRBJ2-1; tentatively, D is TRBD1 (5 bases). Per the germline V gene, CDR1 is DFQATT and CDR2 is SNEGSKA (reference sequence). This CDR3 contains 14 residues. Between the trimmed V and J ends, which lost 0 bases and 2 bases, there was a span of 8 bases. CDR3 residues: CSAREGATYNEQFF. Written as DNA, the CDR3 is TGCAGTGCTAGAGAAGGGGCAACCTACAATGAGCAGTTCTTC.

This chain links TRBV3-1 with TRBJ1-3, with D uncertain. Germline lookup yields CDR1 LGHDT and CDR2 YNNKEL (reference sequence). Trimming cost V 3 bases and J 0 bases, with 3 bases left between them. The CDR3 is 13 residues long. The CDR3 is CASSHSSGNTIYF. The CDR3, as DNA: TGTGCCAGCAGCCACAGCTCTGGAAACACCATATATTTT.

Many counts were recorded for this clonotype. CDR3 coding DNA: TGCAGCGTTGAAGATAATAACTATGGCTACACCTTC. It translates to CSVEDNNYGYTF. The chain links TRBV29-1 to TRBJ1-2; no reliable D call. The V gene lost 0 bases and the J gene lost 1 base, with 3 bases spanning the gap. The CDR3 is made up of 12 amino acids. The germline CDR1 and CDR2 sequences are SQVTM and ANQGSEA.

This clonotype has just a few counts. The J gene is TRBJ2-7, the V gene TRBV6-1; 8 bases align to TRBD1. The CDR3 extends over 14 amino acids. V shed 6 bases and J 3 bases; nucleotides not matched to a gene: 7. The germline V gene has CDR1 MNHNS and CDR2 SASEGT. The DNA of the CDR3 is TGTGCCAGCAGCAGGGGGCTCCTGCTCTACGAGCAGTACGTC. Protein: CASSRGLLLYEQYV.

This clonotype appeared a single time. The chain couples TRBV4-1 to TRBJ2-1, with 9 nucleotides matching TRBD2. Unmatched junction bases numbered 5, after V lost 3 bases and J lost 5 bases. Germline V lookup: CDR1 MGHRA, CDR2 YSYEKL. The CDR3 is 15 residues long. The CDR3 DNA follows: TGCGCCAGCAGCCATGTACTAGCGGGTAACAATGAGCAGTTCTTC. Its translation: CASSHVLAGNNEQFF.

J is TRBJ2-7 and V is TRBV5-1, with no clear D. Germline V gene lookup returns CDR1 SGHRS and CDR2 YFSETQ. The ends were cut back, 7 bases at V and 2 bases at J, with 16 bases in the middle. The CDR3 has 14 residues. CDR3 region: CASGTTAGPYEQYF. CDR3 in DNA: TGCGCCAGCGGAACAACGGCAGGACCCTACGAGCAGTACTTC.

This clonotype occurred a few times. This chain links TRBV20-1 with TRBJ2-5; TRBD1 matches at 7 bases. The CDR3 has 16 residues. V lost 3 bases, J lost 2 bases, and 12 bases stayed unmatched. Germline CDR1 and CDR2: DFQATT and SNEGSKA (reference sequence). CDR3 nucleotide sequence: TGCAGTGCTAGCAACGACAGGGCCAGTCCTCAAGAGACCCAGTACTTC. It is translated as CSASNDRASPQETQYF.

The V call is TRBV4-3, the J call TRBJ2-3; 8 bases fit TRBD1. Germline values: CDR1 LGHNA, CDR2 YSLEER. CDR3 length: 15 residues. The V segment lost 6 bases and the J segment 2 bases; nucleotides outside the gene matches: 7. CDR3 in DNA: TGCGCCAGCAGTTTGACAGGGGCCCACACAGATACGCAGTATTTT. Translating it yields CASSLTGAHTDTQYF.